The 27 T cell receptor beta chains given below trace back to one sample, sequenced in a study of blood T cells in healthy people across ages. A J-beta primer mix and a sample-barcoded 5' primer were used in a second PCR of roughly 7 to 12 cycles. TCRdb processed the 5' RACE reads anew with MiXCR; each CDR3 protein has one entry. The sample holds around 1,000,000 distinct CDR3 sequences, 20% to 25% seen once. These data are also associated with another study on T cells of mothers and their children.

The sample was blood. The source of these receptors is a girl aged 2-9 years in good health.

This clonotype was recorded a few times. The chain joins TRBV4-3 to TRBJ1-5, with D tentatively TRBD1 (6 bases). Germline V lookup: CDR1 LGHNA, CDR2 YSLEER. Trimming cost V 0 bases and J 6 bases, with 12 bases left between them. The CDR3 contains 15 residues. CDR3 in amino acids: CASSQDWGGGQPQHF. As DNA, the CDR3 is TGCGCCAGCAGCCAAGACTGGGGAGGGGGTCAGCCCCAGCATTTT.

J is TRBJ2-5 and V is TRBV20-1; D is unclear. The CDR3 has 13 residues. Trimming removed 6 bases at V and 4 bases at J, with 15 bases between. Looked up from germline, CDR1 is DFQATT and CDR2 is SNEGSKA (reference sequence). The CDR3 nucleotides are TGCAGTGCAACTTCCCCGGCGGTAGAGACCCAGTACTTC. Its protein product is CSATSPAVETQYF.

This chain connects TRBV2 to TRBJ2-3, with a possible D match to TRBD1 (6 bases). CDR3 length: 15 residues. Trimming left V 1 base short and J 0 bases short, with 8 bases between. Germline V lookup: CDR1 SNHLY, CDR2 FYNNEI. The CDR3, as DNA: TGTGCCAGCAGTGAAGGGACAGACAGCACAGATACGCAGTATTTT. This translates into CASSEGTDSTDTQYF.

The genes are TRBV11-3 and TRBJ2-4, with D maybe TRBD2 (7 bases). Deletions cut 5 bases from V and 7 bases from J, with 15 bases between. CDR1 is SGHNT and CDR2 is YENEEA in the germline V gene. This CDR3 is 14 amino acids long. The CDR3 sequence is CASSPTRGGNIQYF. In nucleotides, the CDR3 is TGTGCCAGCAGCCCAACCAGGGGAGGGAACATTCAGTACTTC.

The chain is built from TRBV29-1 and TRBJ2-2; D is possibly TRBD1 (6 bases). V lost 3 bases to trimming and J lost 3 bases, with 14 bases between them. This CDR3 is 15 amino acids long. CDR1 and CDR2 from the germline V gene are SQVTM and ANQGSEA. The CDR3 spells CSVELQGSYTGELFF. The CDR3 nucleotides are TGCAGCGTTGAGCTACAGGGTTCCTACACCGGGGAGCTGTTTTTT.

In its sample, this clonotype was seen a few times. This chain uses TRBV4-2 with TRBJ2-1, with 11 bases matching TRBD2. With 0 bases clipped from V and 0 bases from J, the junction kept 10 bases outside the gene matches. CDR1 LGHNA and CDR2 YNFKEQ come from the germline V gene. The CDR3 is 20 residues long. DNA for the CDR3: TGTGCCAGCAGCCAAGAGGTAGCGGGGGGGCAGAGGAGCTCCTACAATGAGCAGTTCTTC. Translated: CASSQEVAGGQRSSYNEQFF.

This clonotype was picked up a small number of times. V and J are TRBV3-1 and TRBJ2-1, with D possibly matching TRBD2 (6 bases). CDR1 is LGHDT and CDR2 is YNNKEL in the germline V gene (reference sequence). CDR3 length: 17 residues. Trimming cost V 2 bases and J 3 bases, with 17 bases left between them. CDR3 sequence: CASSQLESGSHYNEQFF. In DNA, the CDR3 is TGTGCCAGCAGCCAATTGGAATCCGGGAGTCACTACAATGAGCAGTTCTTC.

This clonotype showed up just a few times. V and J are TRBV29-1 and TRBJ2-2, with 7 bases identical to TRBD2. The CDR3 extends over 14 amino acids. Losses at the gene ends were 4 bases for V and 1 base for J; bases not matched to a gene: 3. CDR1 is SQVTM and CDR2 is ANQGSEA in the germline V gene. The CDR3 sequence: CSVAASGNTGELFF. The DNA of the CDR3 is TGCAGCGTTGCGGCTAGCGGGAACACCGGGGAGCTGTTTTTT.

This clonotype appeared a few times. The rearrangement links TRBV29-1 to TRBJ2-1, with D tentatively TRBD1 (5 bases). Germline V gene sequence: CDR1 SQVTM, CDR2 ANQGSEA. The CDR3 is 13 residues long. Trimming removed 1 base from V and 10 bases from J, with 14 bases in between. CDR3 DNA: TGCAGCGTTGAAGTAGCTACAGGAGACGAGCAGTTCTTC. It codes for CSVEVATGDEQFF.

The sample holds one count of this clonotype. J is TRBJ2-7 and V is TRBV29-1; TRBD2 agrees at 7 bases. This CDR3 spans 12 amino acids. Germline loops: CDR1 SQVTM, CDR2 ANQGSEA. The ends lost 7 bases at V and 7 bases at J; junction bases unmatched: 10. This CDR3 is CSAVMPGGEQYF. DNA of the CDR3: TGCAGCGCTGTTATGCCGGGGGGAGAGCAGTACTTC.

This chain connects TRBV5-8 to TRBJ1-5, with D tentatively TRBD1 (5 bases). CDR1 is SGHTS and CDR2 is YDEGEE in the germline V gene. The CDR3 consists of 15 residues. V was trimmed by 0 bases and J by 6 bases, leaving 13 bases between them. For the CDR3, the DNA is TGTGCCAGCAGCTTGGATGTGGCAGGGATTCAGCCCCAGCATTTT. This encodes CASSLDVAGIQPQHF.

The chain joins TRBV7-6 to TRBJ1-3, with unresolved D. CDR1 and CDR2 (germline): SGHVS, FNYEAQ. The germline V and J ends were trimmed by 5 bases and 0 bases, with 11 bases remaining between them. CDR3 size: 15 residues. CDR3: CASSQTSSSGNTIYF. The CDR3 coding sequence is TGTGCCAGCAGCCAGACATCGAGCTCTGGAAACACCATATATTTT.

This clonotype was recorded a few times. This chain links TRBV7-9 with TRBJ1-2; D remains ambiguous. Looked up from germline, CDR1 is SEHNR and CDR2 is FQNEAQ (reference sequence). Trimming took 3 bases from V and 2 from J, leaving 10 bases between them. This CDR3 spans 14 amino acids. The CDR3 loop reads CASSFITVNYGYTF. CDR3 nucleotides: TGTGCCAGCAGCTTTATTACAGTAAACTATGGCTACACCTTC.

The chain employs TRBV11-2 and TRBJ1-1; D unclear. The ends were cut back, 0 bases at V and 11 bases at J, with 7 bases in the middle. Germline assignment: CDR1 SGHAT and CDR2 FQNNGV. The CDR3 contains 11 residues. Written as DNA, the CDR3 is TGTGCCAGCAGCTTAGAGAGAGTGGCTTTCTTT. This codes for CASSLERVAFF.

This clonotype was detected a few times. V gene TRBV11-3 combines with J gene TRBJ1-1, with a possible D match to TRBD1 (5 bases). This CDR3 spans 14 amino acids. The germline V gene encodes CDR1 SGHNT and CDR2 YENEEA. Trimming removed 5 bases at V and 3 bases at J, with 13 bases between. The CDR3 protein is CASSRLGGDTEAFF. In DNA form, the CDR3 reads TGTGCCAGCAGCCGCCTCGGGGGTGACACTGAAGCTTTCTTT.

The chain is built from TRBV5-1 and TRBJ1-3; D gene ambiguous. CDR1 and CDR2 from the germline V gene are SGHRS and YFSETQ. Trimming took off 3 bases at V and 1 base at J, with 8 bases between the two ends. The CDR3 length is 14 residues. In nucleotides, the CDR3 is TGCGCCAGCAGCTCGTCAAGATCTGGAAACACCATATATTTT. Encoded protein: CASSSSRSGNTIYF.

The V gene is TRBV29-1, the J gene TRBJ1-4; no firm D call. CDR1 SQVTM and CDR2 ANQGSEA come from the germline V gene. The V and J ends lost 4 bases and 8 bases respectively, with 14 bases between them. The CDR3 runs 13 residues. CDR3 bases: TGCAGCGTTGCAAGCGTTTTACGGGAAAAACTGTTTTTT. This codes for CSVASVLREKLFF.

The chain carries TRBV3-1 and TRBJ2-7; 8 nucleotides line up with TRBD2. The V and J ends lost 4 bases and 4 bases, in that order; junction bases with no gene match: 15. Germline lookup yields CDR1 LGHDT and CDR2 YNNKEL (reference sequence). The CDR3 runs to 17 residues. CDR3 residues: CASSPGVAGPKLYEQYF. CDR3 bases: TGTGCCAGCAGCCCAGGAGTAGCGGGGCCCAAGTTATACGAGCAGTACTTC.

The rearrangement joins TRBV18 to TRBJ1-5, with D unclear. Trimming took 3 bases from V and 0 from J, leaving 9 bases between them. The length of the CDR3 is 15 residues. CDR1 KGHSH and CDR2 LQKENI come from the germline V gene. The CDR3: CASSPPWNSNQPQHF. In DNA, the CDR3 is TGTGCCAGCTCACCCCCTTGGAATAGCAATCAGCCCCAGCATTTT.

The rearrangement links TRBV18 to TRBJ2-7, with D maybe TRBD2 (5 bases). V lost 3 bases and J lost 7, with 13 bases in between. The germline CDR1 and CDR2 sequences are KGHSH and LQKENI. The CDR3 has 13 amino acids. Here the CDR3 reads CASSPSVLKEQYF. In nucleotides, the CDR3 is TGTGCCAGCTCACCTAGCGTCCTGAAGGAGCAGTACTTC.

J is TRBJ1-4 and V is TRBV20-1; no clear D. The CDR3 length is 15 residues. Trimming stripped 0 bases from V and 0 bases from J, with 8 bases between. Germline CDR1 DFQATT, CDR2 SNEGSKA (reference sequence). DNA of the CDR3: TGCAGTGCTAGAGATAGGGAAACAACTAATGAAAAACTGTTTTTT. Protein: CSARDRETTNEKLFF.

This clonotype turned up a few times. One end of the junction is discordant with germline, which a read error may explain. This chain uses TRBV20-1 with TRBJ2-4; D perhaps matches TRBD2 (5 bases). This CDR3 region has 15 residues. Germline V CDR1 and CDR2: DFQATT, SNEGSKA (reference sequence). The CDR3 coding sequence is TGCAGTGCGCGCACAGAACTAGAGGCCAGAAACATTCAGTACTTC. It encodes CSARTELEARNIQYF.

As DNA, the CDR3 is TGTGCCAGCAGCTTAGATCGGAAGTTGGGTGGGGATGAGCAGTTCTTC. Protein: CASSLDRKLGGDEQFF. The chain has TRBV11-2 and TRBJ2-5; D unclear. The better agreement between TRBJ2-1 and the DNA end casts doubt on the J call. The CDR3 totals 16 residues. Per the germline V gene, CDR1 is SGHAT and CDR2 is FQNNGV.

The CDR3 region has the DNA TGTGCCAGCAGCGTATCCTCCGGGACAGGGAACTACGAGCAGTACTTC. Translation gives CASSVSSGTGNYEQYF. The chain is built from TRBV9 and TRBJ2-7; 9 positions match TRBD1. The V segment lost 1 base and the J segment 3 bases; nucleotides outside the gene matches: 8. CDR3 size: 16 residues. CDR1 and CDR2 from the germline V gene are SGDLS and YYNGEE.

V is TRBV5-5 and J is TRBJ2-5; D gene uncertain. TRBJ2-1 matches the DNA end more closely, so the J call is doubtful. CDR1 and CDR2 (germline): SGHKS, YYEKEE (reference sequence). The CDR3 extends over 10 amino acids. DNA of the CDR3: TGTGCCAGCAGCTTGGTCTTCCAGTTCTTC. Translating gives CASSLVFQFF.

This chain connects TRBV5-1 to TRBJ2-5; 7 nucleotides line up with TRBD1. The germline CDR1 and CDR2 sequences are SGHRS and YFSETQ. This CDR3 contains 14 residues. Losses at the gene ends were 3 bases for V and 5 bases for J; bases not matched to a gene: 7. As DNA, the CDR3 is TGCGCCAGCAGCTCGGGACAGAAGGGGGAGACCCAGTACTTC. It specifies CASSSGQKGETQYF. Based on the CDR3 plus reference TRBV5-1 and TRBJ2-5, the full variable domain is KAGVTQTPRYLIKTRGQQVTLSCSPISGHRSVSWYQQTPGQGLQFLFEYFSETQRNKGNFPGRFSGRQFSNSRSEMNVSTLELGDSALYLCASSSGQKGETQYFGPGTRLLVL.

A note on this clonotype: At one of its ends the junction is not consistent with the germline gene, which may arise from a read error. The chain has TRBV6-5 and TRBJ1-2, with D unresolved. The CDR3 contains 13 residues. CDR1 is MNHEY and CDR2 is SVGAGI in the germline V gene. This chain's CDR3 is CASSYEENYGYPF. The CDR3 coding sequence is TGTGCCAGCAGTTACGAGGAGAACTATGGCTACCCCTTC.